Presented here are 9 T cell receptor beta chains from one specimen sequenced in a study of regulatory T cells in long-lasting Graves disease. Relying on iRepertoire HTBI primers and Arm-PCR of CDR3 regions, the team built TCR beta libraries. MiXCR was run by TCRdb on the multiplex PCR reads, yielding one entry per CDR3 protein. Seen here are hundreds of thousands of distinct CDR3 sequences, roughly 14% observed once, and the top ten hold more than 8.5%. This sample's time point: newly diagnosed GD, antithyroid drugs for less than 3 months. The TCR library was made from RNA extracted from PBMCs. These data were also reused for a study on T cells in Graves' hyperthyroidism and ophthalmopathy.

Sequences were derived from peripheral blood mononuclear cells (PBMCs), sampled at new diagnosis, from a patient treated with antithyroid drugs. The receptors shown here come from a young man with Graves disease.

This clonotype was seen ten or more times. This rearrangement joins TRBV2 to TRBJ2-1, with D tentatively TRBD1 (5 bases). Trimming stripped 4 bases from V and 2 bases from J, with 9 bases between. Germline-derived CDR1 and CDR2 are SNHLY and FYNNEI. CDR3 length: 14 amino acids. Written as DNA, the CDR3 is TGTGCCAGCAGTGTAGGACACACCTACAATGAGCAGTTCTTC. Encoded protein: CASSVGHTYNEQFF.

The chain recombines TRBV28 with TRBJ1-1; D unclear. Germline loops: CDR1 MDHEN, CDR2 SYDVKM. The CDR3 sequence is 14 residues long. V was clipped by 7 bases and J by 0 bases, with 12 bases between them. The CDR3 sequence is CASTPMPMNTEAFF. As DNA, the CDR3 is TGTGCCAGCACTCCGATGCCAATGAACACTGAAGCTTTCTTT. The full variable domain, rest sourced from reference TRBV28 and TRBJ1-1, is DVKVTQSSRYLVKRTGEKVFLECVQDMDHENMFWYRQDPGLGLRLIYFSYDVKMKEKGDIPEGYSVSREKKERFSLILESASTNQTSMYLCASTPMPMNTEAFFGQGTRLTVV.

This clonotype has a count of ten or more. The chain recombines TRBV29-1 with TRBJ2-1; the match to TRBD2 covers 8 bases. The junction had 9 bases not matched to a gene; V was cut back by 7 bases and J by 4 bases. Germline V gives CDR1 SQVTM, CDR2 ANQGSEA. CDR3 length: 14 residues. CDR3 coding DNA: TGCAGCGCCGACCCACTAGCGGCATACAATGAGCAGTTCTTC. This translates into CSADPLAAYNEQFF.

The chain is built from TRBV6-1 and TRBJ2-3, with D unclear. V was trimmed by 6 bases and J by 0 bases, leaving 10 bases between them. This CDR3 is 14 amino acids long. Germline V lookup: CDR1 MNHNS, CDR2 SASEGT. The CDR3 DNA is TGTGCCAGCAGGGTGGCCCTAAGCACAGATACGCAGTATTTT. Translated: CASRVALSTDTQYF.

This clonotype was seen many times. This sequence joins TRBV20-1 and TRBJ2-5, with TRBD1 matching 7 bases. The CDR3 loop spans 15 amino acids. Germline loops: CDR1 DFQATT, CDR2 SNEGSKA (reference sequence). With V trimmed by 3 bases and J by 4 bases, 11 bases remained unmatched. CDR3 residues: CSASVGQGVVETQYF. The CDR3 DNA reads as TGCAGTGCTAGTGTCGGGCAGGGGGTAGTAGAGACCCAGTACTTC.

The chain carries TRBV27 and TRBJ2-7; 9 nucleotides agree with TRBD2. The V segment lost 7 bases and the J segment 0 bases; nucleotides outside the gene matches: 13. CDR3 length: 17 amino acids. Germline CDR1 is MNHEY and CDR2 is SMNVEV (reference sequence). As DNA, the CDR3 is TGTGCCAGCAAAACCCTTTCTGCGGGGGGGTTCTCCTACGAGCAGTACTTC. Translated: CASKTLSAGGFSYEQYF.

This clonotype was picked up one time. This could be a read error, since a much larger clone is one nucleotide away. The chain employs TRBV29-1 and TRBJ1-5; 10 bases fit TRBD1. Germline CDR1 and CDR2: SQVTM and ANQGSEA. V gave up 5 bases and J gave up 4 bases; unmatched junction bases: 14. CDR3 length: 17 residues. In nucleotides, the CDR3 is TGCAGCGTTCCGGGACAGGGGACTCCGAGCAAGAATCAGCCCCAGCATTTT. Amino acid sequence: CSVPGQGTPSKNQPQHF. The whole variable domain, filled in from reference TRBV29-1 and TRBJ1-5, reads SAVISQKPSRDICQRGTSLTIQCQVDSQVTMMFWYRQQPGQSLTLIATANQGSEATYESGFVIDKFPISRPNLTFSTLTVSNMSPEDSSIYLCSVPGQGTPSKNQPQHFGDGTRLSIL.

This clonotype was observed a few times. V gene TRBV7-9 combines with J gene TRBJ1-2; D not certain. Germline CDR1 reads SEHNR; CDR2 reads FQNEAQ (reference sequence). The CDR3 sequence is 14 residues long. V gave up 1 base and J gave up 6 bases, with 12 bases separating them. CDR3: CASSLVGLGDGYTF. For the CDR3, the DNA is TGTGCCAGCAGCTTAGTCGGACTGGGAGATGGCTACACCTTC.

This clonotype was counted at least ten times. This chain links TRBV10-3 with TRBJ2-7; D is unclear. The length of the CDR3 is 14 residues. Deletions cut 0 bases from V and 2 bases from J, with 8 bases between. Germline lookup yields CDR1 ENHRY and CDR2 SYGVKD. CDR3 nucleotide sequence: TGTGCCATCAGTGAGTCGTTGGCCACCTACGAGCAGTACTTC. It specifies CAISESLATYEQYF.